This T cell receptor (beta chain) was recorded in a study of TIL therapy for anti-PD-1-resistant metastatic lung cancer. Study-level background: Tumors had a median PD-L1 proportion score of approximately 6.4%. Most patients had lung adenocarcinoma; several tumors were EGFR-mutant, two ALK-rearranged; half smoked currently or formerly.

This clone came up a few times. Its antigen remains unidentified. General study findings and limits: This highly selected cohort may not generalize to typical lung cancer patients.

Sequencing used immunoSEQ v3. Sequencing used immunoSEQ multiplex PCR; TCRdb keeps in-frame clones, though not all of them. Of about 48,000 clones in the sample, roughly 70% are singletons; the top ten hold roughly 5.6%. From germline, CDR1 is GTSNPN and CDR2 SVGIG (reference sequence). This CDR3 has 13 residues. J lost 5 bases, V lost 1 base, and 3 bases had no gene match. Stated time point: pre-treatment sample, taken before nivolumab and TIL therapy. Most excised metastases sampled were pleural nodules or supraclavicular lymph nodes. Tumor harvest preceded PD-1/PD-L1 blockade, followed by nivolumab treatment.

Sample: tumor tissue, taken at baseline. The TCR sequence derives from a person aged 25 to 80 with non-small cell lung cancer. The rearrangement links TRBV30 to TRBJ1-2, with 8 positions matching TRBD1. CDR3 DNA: TGTGCCTGGAGTGAGGGGACAGGATATGGCTACACCTTC. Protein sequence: CAWSEGTGYGYTF.